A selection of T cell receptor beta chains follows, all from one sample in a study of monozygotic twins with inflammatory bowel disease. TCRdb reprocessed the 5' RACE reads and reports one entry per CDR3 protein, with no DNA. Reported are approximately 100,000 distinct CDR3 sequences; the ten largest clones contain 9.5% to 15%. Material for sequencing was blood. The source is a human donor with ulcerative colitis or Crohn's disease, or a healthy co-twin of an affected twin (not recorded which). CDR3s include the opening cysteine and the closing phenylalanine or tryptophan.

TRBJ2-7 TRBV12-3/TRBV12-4 CASSLEDYEQYF
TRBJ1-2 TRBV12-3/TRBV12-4 CASSTVANYGYTF
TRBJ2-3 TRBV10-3 CAISGTSGGPDTQYF
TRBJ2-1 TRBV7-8 CASSLASIYNEQFF
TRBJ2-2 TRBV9 CASSSMPGFNTGELFF
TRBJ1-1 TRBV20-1 CSAPRLQGDDSPAFF
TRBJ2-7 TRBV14 CASSQGRQGAYEQYF
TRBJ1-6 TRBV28 CASSFLGGVNSPLHF
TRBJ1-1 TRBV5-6 CASSSLTMRGTEAFF
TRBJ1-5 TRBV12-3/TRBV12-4 CASSKTSGNQPQHF
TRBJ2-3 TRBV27 CASSPQRGGSGDTQYF
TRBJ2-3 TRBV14 CASSQIWARPGTQYF
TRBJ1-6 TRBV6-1 CASRRQGDYNSPLHF
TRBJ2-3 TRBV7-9 CASSSLTGITDTQYF
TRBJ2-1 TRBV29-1 CSVVGQGNNEQFF
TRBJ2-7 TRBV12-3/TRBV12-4 CASSLGTRDEQYF
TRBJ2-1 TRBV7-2 CASSLAGGPVSEQFF
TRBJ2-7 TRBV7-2 CASSLQRGAYEQYF
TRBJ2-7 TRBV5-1 CASSLALADYEQYF
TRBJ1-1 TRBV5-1 CASSLAPGAEAFF
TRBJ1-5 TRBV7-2 CASTIGGLSNQPQHF
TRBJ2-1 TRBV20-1 CSARDLAGANNEQFF
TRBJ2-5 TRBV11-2 CASSSTGPQETQYF
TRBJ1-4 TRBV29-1 CSVDGPSPGLLFF
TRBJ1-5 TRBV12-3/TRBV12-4 CVSTPGQASNQPQHF
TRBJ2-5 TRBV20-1 CSASLDRGRRETQYF
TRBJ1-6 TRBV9 CASSTGTVENSPLHF
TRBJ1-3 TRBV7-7 CASSLLGGTDSGNTIYF
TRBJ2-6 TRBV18 CASSQGLAGPLSGANVLTF
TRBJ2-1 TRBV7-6 CASSMSGTGYNEQFF
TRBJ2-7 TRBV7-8 CASSLADGLRYEQYF
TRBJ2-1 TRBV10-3 CAIRTATYNEQFF
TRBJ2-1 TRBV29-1 CSALPDNEQFF
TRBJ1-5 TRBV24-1 CATTGQGGQPQHF
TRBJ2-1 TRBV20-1 CSARDLRIRFHNEQFF
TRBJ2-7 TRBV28 CASSFPRQGDSYEQYF
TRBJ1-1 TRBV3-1 CASSQGAANTEAFF
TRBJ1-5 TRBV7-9 CASQDGSQPQHF
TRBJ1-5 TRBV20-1 CSAGQENQPQHF
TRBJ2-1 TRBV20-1 CSARDRSLAGIRDEQFF
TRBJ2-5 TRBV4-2 CASSQDREGTQYF
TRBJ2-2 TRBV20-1 CSARDRGWGNTGELFF
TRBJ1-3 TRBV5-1 CASSLSQNSGNTIYF
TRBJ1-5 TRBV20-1 CSAMTGMESNQPQHF
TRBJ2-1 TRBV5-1 CASSFGYRSSYNEQFF
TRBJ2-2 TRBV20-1 CSARVGGGARTGELFF
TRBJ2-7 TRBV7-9 CASSFPQSSYEQYF
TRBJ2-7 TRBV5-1 CASSFSGGTYEQYF
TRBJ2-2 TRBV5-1 CASSLEQGTGELFF
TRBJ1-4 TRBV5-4 CASSSGTYATNEKLFF
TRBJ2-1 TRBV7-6 CASSLRYNEQFF
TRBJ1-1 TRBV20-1 CSAIQGGNRLDTEAFF
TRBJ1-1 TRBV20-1 CSARTRTDTEAFF
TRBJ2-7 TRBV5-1 CASSLAESGSQYEQYF
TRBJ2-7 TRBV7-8 CASSSGLPNRYEQYF
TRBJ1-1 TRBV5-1 CASSPRTPNHGLTGNTEAFF
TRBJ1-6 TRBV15 CATSTLPRSPLHF
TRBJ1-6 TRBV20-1 CSAPQGSGSPLHF
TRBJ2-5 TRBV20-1 CSARETSTGDQETQYF